These T cell receptor beta chains were read from a single sample in a study of blood T cell repertoires in COVID-19. Sequencing used immunoSEQ multiplex PCR; TCRdb keeps in-frame clones, though not all of them. The table has 200,000 to 300,000 clones, 75% to 85% seen once. Sequencing was done on a sample of peripheral blood. The receptors shown here come from a man in his forties who had recovered from COVID-19. Each CDR3 is given with its conserved first and last residue. Each record gives: V gene, CDR3 length, D gene, J gene, clone size, CDR3 DNA, CDR3 protein. The D gene is left open where the match is weak. Expanded clones get a size class; other rows say once, few or many, or leave the size out.

TRBV7-2,16,TRBD1,TRBJ2-2,-,TGTGCCAGCAGCCCTCCCGGACAGGGGGCCACCGGGGAGCTGTTTTTT,CASSPPGQGATGELFF
TRBV6-2/TRBV6-3,19,TRBD2,TRBJ2-1,-,TGTGCCAGCAGTTTAGCGGGACTAGCGGGAGATAGCTCCTACAATGAGCAGTTCTTC,CASSLAGLAGDSSYNEQFF
TRBV18,15,TRBD2,TRBJ2-3,-,TGTGCCAGCTCGGGACGGGGGGGCATCGCAGATACGCAGTATTTT,CASSGRGGIADTQYF
TRBV6-5,14,-,TRBJ1-1,-,TGTGCCAGCAGCGAGCGGCCTGGGGACACTGAAGCTTTCTTT,CASSERPGDTEAFF
TRBV15,12,-,TRBJ1-2,-,TGTGCCACCAGCACCTCGAACTATGGCTACACCTTC,CATSTSNYGYTF
TRBV7-2,15,TRBD1,TRBJ1-6,few,TGTGCCAGCAGCGGTGGGGACAGGGTAAATTCACCCCTCCACTTT,CASSGGDRVNSPLHF
TRBV5-4,13,-,TRBJ1-1,-,TGTGCCAGCAGCTTTTTGGAGGGCACTGAAGCTTTCTTT,CASSFLEGTEAFF
TRBV19,15,-,TRBJ2-1,-,TGTGCCAGTACCGATGTGAGGAGCTACTACAATGAGCAGTTCTTC,CASTDVRSYYNEQFF
TRBV14,19,TRBD1,TRBJ1-5,-,TGTGCCAGCAGCCTCCTTCCCCGACAGGGGGAGCTATGCAATCAGCCCCAGCATTTT,CASSLLPRQGELCNQPQHF
TRBV14,21,-,TRBJ2-6,-,TGTGCCAGCAGCCCCAGCTTTGATTCCGGGTTCCCTAGCTCTGGGGCCAACGTCCTGACTTTC,CASSPSFDSGFPSSGANVLTF
TRBV30,15,-,TRBJ1-1,-,TGTGCCTGGAGTGTTGTAGACAGGATAAAGACTGAAGCTTTCTTT,CAWSVVDRIKTEAFF
TRBV6-5,14,-,TRBJ2-3,-,TGTGCCAGCAGTTACTCCCGACTGACAGATACGCAGTATTTT,CASSYSRLTDTQYF
TRBV7-9,16,TRBD1,TRBJ1-4,-,TGTGCCAGCAGCCGAGCCACAGGGGCAACTAATGAAAAACTGTTTTTT,CASSRATGATNEKLFF
TRBV2,13,-,TRBJ2-3,-,TGTGCCAGCAGAGGGGACTTCACAGATACGCAGTATTTT,CASRGDFTDTQYF
TRBV19,15,TRBD2,TRBJ2-7,-,TGTGCCAGTAGTATACGTGACGGGGGGGTCTACGAGCAGTACTTC,CASSIRDGGVYEQYF
TRBV27,16,TRBD1,TRBJ2-2,once,TGTGCCAGCAGTGTGTCCGGGACAGGGGACCCCGGGGAGCTGTTTTTT,CASSVSGTGDPGELFF
TRBV7-2,14,-,TRBJ2-7,-,TGTGCCAGCAGCCCCCGGAGTGGCCCCTACGAGCAGTACTTC,CASSPRSGPYEQYF
TRBV12-3/TRBV12-4,12,-,TRBJ1-2,-,TGTGCCAGCCAACCTGAGGTCTATGGCTACACCTTC,CASQPEVYGYTF
TRBV6-5,15,TRBD1,TRBJ2-5,-,TGTGCCAGCAGACCGGGACAGGGGGACCAAGAGACCCAGTACTTC,CASRPGQGDQETQYF
TRBV6-5,14,-,TRBJ2-7,-,TGTGCCAGCAGCCCACGGGACATGGGCTACGAGCAGTACTTC,CASSPRDMGYEQYF
TRBV7-9,14,TRBD1,TRBJ2-7,-,TGTGCCAGCAGCTTAGGACAGGGGGCCTACGAGCAGTACTTC,CASSLGQGAYEQYF